The present entry profiles one TCR beta chain with its context. Its antigen remains unknown. This sample was included in a study of CD8 T cells in ankylosing spondylitis. The study's findings and limits: Blood from ankylosing spondylitis patients appeared to carry a characteristic roughly 8-variant TCR beta motif. Those disease-linked clones were CD8+; they were also relatively rare in peripheral blood. As reported, disease-linked clones showed significant enrichment in matched ankylosing spondylitis synovial fluid.

With molecular barcodes, quantitative 5'-RACE was used to make the TCR beta libraries. TCRdb reanalysed the 5' RACE reads using MiXCR and keeps one entry per CDR3 protein. The sample lists 340,000 or so distinct CDR3 sequences, about 14% occurring once. The junction had 7 bases not matched to a gene; V was cut back by 3 bases and J by 1 base. The CDR3 spans 16 residues. CDR1 SGHDT and CDR2 YYEEEE come from the germline V gene. This receptor was identified in a male donor with ankylosing spondylitis or in good health (not recorded which). Material: blood, either unsorted or a sorted T cell fraction (not recorded which). The rearrangement joins TRBV5-6 to TRBJ1-5, with 7 positions matching TRBD1. Here the CDR3 reads CASSWGAGGSNQPQHF. In DNA form, the CDR3 reads TGTGCCAGCAGCTGGGGTGCAGGGGGGAGCAATCAGCCCCAGCATTTT.